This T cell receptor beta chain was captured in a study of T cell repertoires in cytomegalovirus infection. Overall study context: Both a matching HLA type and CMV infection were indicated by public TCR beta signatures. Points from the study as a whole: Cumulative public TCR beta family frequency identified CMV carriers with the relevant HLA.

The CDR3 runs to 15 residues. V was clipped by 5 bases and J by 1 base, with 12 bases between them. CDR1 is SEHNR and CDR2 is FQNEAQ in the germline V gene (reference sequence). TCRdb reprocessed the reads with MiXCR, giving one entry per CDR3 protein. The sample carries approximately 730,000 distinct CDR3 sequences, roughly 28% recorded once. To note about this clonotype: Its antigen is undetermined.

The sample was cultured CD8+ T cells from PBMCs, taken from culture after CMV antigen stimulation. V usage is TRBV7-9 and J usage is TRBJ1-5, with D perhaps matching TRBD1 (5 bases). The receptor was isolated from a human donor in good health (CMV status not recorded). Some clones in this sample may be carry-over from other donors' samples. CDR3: CASSRGGGSNQPQHF. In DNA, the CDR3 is TGTGCCAGCAGCCGAGGCGGGGGGAGCAATCAGCCCCAGCATTTT. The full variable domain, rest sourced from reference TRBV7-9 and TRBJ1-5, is DTGVSQNPRHKITKRGQNVTFRCDPISEHNRLYWYRQTLGQGPEFLTYFQNEAQLEKSRLLSDRFSAERPKGSFSTLEIQRTEQGDSAMYLCASSRGGGSNQPQHFGDGTRLSIL.